This TCR beta chain was captured by sequencing in a study of cytomegalovirus exposure and HLA in healthy donors. Study observations and caveats: Most TCR sequences were rare, but some public TCRs occurred in many donors.

Clones were read by immunoSEQ multiplex PCR, and TCRdb kept only the in-frame ones, dropping some. The data contain 40,000 to 55,000 clones, over 85% of them singletons. The CDR3 spans 14 residues. CDR1 is ENHRY and CDR2 is SYGVKD in the germline V gene. Trimming stripped 0 bases from V and 8 bases from J, with 10 bases between. As to this clone: As yet, its antigen is unknown.

The sequenced sample was PBMCs. The sequence derives from a woman in her late teens or twenties in good health and CMV-seronegative. The rearrangement uses TRBV10-3 and TRBJ1-4, with D uncertain. Here the CDR3 DNA reads TGTGCCATCAGTGAGTCGAGGATAGACGAAAAACTGTTTTTT. Residues: CAISESRIDEKLFF.